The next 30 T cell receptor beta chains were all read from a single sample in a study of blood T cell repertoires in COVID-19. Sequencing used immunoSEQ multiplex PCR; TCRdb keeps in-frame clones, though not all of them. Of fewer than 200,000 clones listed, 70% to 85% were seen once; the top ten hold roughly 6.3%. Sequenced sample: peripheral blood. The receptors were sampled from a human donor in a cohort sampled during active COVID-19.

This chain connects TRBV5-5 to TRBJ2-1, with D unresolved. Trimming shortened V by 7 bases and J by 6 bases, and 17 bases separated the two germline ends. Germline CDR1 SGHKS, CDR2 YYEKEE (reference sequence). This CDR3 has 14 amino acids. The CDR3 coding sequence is TGTGCCAGCTGCCAGGTCGGTTTCGGCAATGAGCAGTTCTTC. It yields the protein CASCQVGFGNEQFF. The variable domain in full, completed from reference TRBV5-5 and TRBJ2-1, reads DAGVTQSPTHLIKTRGQQVTLRCSPISGHKSVSWYQQVLGQGPQFIFQYYEKEERGRGNFPDRFSARQFPNYSSELNVNALLLGDSALYLCASCQVGFGNEQFFGPGTRLTVL.

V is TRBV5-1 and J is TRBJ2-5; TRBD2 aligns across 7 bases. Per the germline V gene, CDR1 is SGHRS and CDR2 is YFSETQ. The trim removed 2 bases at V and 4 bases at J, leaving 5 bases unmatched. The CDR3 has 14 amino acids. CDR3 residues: CASSLRGDGETQYF. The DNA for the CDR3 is TGCGCCAGCAGCTTACGGGGGGATGGAGAGACCCAGTACTTC.

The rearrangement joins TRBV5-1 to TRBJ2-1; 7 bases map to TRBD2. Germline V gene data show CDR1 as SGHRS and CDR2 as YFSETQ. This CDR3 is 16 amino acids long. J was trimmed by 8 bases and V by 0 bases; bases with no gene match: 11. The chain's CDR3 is CASSLERGTVGYEQFF. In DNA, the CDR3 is TGCGCCAGCAGCTTGGAGCGGGGTACGGTTGGCTATGAGCAGTTCTTC. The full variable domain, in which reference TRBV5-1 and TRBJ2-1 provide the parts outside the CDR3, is KAGVTQTPRYLIKTRGQQVTLSCSPISGHRSVSWYQQTPGQGLQFLFEYFSETQRNKGNFPGRFSGRQFSNSRSEMNVSTLELGDSALYLCASSLERGTVGYEQFFGPGTRLTVL.

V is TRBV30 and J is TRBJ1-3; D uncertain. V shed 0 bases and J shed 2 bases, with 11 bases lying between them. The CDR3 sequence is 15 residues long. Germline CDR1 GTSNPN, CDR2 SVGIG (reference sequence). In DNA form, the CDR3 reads TGTGCCTGGAGTGTACAGAGGGCAGCTGGAAACACCATATATTTT. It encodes CAWSVQRAAGNTIYF.

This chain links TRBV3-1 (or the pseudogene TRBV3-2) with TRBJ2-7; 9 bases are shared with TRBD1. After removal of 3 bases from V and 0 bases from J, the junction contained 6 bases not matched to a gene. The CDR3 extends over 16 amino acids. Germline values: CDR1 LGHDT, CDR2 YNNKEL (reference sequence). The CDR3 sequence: CASSQADRGGSYEQYF. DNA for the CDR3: TGTGCCAGCAGCCAGGCGGACAGGGGAGGCTCCTACGAGCAGTACTTC.

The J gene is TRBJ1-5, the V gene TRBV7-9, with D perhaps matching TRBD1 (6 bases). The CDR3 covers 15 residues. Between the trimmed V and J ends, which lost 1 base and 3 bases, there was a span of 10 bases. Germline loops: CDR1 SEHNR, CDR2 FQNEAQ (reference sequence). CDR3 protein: CASSLGGLNNQPQHF. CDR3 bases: TGTGCCAGCAGCTTAGGGGGGCTGAACAATCAGCCCCAGCATTTT.

CDR3 region: CASSSLAANNEQFF. The CDR3 region has the DNA TGTGCCAGCAGTTCTCTAGCGGCCAACAATGAGCAGTTCTTC. The chain joins TRBV27 to TRBJ2-1, with 7 bases that match TRBD2. The CDR3 length is 14 residues. Germline CDR1 is MNHEY and CDR2 is SMNVEV (reference sequence). Losses at the gene ends were 4 bases for V and 5 bases for J; bases not matched to a gene: 5.

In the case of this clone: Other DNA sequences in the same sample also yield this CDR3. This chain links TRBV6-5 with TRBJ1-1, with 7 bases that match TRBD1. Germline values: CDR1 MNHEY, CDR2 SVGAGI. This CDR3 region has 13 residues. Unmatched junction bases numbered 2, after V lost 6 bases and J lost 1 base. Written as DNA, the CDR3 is TGTGCCAGCAGCCCAGGGGGGAACACTGAAGCTTTCTTT. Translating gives CASSPGGNTEAFF.

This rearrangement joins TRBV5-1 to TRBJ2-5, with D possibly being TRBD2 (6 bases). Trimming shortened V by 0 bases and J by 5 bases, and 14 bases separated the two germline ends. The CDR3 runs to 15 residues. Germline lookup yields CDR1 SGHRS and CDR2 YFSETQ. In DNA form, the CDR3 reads TGCGCCAGCAGCTTGGATGGAGGGCTTATGGAGACCCAGTACTTC. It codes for CASSLDGGLMETQYF.

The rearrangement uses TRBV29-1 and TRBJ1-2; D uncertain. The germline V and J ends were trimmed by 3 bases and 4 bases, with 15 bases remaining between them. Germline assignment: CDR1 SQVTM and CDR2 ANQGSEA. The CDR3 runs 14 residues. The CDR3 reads CSVDRERSTYGYTF. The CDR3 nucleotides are TGCAGCGTTGACCGAGAGCGCTCAACCTATGGCTACACCTTC.

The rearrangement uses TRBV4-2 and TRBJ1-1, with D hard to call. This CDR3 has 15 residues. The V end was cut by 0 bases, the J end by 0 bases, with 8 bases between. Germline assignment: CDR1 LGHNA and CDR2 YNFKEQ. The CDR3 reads CASSQDQRLNTEAFF. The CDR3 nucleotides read TGTGCCAGCAGCCAAGATCAGCGATTGAACACTGAAGCTTTCTTT.

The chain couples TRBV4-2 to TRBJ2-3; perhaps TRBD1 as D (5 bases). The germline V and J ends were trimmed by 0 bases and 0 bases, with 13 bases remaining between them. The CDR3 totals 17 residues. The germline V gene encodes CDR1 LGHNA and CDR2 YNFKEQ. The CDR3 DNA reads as TGTGCCAGCAGCCAAGACCCACCGAGGACAAGCACAGATACGCAGTATTTT. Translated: CASSQDPPRTSTDTQYF.

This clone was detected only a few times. The CDR3 DNA reads TGTGCCAGCAGCCACCCGGACTATGGCTACACCTTC. Protein product: CASSHPDYGYTF. The chain couples TRBV7-3 to TRBJ1-2; D not resolved. V lost 5 bases to trimming and J lost 3 bases, with 7 bases between them. The length of the CDR3 is 12 residues. The germline CDR1 and CDR2 sequences are SGHTA and FQGTGA.

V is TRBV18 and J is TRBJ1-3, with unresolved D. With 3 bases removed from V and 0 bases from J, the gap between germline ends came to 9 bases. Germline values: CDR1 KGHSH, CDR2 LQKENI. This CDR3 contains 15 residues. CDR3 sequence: CASSPAESSGNTIYF. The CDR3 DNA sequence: TGTGCCAGCTCACCGGCCGAATCCTCTGGAAACACCATATATTTT.

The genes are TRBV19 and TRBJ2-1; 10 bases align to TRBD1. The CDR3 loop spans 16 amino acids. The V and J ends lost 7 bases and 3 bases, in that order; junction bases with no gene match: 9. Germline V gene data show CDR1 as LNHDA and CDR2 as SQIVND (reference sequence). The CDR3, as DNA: TGTGCCAGTAAAATGACTGGACAGGGGGTCTACAATGAGCAGTTCTTC. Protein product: CASKMTGQGVYNEQFF.

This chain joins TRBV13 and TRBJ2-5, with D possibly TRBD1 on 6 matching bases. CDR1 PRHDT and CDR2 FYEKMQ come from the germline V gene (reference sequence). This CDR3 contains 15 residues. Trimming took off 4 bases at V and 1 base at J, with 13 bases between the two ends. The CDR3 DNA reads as TGTGCCAGCAGCTCAGTGACCAGGGGCCAAGAGACCCAGTACTTC. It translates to CASSSVTRGQETQYF.

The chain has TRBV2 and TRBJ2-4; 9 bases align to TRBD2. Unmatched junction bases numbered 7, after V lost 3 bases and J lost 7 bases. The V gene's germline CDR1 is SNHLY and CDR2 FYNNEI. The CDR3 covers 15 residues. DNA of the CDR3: TGTGCCAGCAGTGATATTAGCGGGGGTGGTAACATTCAGTACTTC. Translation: CASSDISGGGNIQYF.

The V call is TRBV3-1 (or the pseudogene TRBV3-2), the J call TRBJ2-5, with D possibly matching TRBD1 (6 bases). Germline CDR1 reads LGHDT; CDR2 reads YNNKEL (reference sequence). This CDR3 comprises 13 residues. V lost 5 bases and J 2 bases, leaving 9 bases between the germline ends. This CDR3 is CASSGTPQETQYF. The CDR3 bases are TGTGCCAGCAGCGGGACACCTCAAGAGACCCAGTACTTC.

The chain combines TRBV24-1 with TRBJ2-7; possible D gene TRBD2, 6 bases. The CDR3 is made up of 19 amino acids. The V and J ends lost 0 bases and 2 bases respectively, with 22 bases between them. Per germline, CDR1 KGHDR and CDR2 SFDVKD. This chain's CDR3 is CATSDLHGGVPPPTYEQYF. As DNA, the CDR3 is TGTGCCACCAGTGATTTGCATGGAGGGGTCCCTCCTCCTACCTACGAGCAGTACTTC.

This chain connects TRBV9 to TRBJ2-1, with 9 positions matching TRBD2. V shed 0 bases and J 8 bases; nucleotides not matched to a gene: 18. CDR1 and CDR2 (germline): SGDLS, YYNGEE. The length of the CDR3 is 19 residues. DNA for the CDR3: TGTGCCAGCAGCGTAGCAGGGACTAGCCCTGCAGGGGGGGGGTATGAGCAGTTCTTC. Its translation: CASSVAGTSPAGGGYEQFF.

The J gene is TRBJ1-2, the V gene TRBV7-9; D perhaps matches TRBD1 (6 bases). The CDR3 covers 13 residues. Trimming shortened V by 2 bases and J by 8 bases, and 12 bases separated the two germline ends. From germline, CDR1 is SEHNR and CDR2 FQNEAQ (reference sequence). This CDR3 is CASSLNGGGGYTF. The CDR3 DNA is TGTGCCAGCAGCTTAAATGGGGGCGGCGGCTACACCTTC.

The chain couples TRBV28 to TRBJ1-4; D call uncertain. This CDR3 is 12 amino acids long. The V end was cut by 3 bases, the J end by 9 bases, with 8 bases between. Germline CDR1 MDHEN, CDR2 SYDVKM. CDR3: CASSLGRKKLFF. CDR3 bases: TGTGCCAGCAGTTTGGGCCGCAAAAAACTGTTTTTT.

The CDR3 spells CASSDPPTGSSYEQYF. The CDR3 nucleotides read TGTGCCAGCAGTGACCCGCCGACAGGCAGCTCCTACGAGCAGTACTTC. V gene TRBV6-4 combines with J gene TRBJ2-7; a weak D match, TRBD1 (6 bases). The CDR3 spans 16 residues. CDR1 and CDR2 from the germline V gene are MRHNA and SNTAGT. The V end was cut by 2 bases, the J end by 0 bases, with 14 bases between.

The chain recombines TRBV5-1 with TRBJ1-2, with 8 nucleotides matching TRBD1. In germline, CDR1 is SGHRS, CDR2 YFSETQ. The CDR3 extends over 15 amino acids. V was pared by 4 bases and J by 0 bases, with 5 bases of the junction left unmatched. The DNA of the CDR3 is TGCGCCAGCAGCCCGATGACAGGGGCTAACTATGGCTACACCTTC. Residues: CASSPMTGANYGYTF.

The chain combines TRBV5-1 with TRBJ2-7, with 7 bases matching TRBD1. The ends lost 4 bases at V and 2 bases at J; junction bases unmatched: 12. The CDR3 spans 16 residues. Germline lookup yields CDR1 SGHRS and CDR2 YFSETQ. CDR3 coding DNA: TGCGCCAGCAGCCTCGACTCGACGGGACAGACCTACGAGCAGTACTTC. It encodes CASSLDSTGQTYEQYF.

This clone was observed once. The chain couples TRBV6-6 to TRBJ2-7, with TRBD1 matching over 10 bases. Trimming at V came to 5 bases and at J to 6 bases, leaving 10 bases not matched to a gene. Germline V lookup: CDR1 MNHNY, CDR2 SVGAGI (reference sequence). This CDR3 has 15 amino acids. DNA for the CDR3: TGTGCCAGCAGTGCGCGGGACAGGGGAAAAAGCGAGCAGTACTTC. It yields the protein CASSARDRGKSEQYF.

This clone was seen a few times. The CDR3 loop is CASSSTAGAGNTEAFF. The CDR3 DNA sequence: TGTGCCAGCAGCTCCACGGCGGGGGCGGGGAACACTGAAGCTTTCTTT. The chain combines TRBV7-9 with TRBJ1-1; the D gene is possibly TRBD1 (6 bases). V dropped 4 bases and J dropped 1 base, with 16 bases sitting between them. The CDR3 is 16 residues long. Looked up from germline, CDR1 is SEHNR and CDR2 is FQNEAQ (reference sequence).

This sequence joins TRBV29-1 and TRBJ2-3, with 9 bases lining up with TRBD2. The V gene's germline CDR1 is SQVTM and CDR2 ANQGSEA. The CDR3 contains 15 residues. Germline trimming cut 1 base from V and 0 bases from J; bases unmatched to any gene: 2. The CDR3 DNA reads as TGCAGCGTTGAAGGTCTAGCGGGAAGCACAGATACGCAGTATTTT. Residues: CSVEGLAGSTDTQYF.

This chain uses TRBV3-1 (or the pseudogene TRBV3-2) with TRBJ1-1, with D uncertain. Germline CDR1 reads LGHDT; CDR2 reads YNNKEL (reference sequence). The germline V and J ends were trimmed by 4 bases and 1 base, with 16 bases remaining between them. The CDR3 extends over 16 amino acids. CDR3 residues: CASSPQWEGGNTEAFF. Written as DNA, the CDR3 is TGTGCCAGCAGCCCCCAATGGGAGGGTGGGAACACTGAAGCTTTCTTT.

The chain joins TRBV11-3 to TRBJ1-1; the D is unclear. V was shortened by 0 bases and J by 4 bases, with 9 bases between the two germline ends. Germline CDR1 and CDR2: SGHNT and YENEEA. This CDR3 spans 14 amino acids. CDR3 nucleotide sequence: TGTGCCAGCAGCTTAGAGGCGAGGAGCACTGAAGCTTTCTTT. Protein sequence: CASSLEARSTEAFF. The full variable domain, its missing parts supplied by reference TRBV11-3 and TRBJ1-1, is EAGVVQSPRYKIIEKKQPVAFWCNPISGHNTLYWYLQNLGQGPELLIRYENEEAVDDSQLPKDRFSAERLKGVDSTLKIQPAELGDSAVYLCASSLEARSTEAFFGQGTRLTVV.